This T cell receptor (beta chain) stems from a study of blood T cells in healthy people across ages. Study observations and caveats: CMV status of donors was not determined, possibly confounding expanded clonotype changes. Among long-lived donors, naive CD4+ cells were more numerous and diversity higher than in aged donors. Older age went with lower TCR beta diversity per million T cells, in a roughly linear way.

For the second PCR, which ran for about 7 to 12 cycles, a sample-barcoded 5' primer and a J-beta primer mix were used. TCRdb called the 5' RACE reads again in MiXCR, with one record for every CDR3 protein. Among 630,000 or so distinct CDR3 sequences listed, about 32% were seen once. In its sample, this clonotype was seen many times. Its cognate antigen is unknown. CDR1 is MNHNS, CDR2 SASEGT, per germline. V was shortened by 4 bases and J by 4 bases, with 8 bases between the two germline ends. This CDR3 has 12 residues. This receptor was taken from a woman aged 80 or older in good health. The chain carries TRBV6-1 and TRBJ2-7; D remains unclear. Sequencing used blood. The CDR3 DNA reads TGTGCCAGCAGTGGCCTAGGGTACGAGCAGTACTTC. This translates into CASSGLGYEQYF.